Shown below are 21 T cell receptor beta chains from a single sample sequenced in a study of cytomegalovirus exposure and HLA in healthy donors. With 60 Vbeta and 13 Jbeta primers, the PCR was carried out. Repertoires were generated with immunoSEQ multiplex PCR, while TCRdb's copy carries only in-frame clones and drops some. The table lists fewer than 200,000 clones, 9.5% of them singletons. The sample consisted of PBMCs. Every receptor here comes from a woman in her twenties or thirties in good health and CMV-seropositive.

This clone has only a few counts. CDR3 coding DNA: TGTGCCAGCAGCTCCCACACCACTGGCGGGAGAGTTAGAGAGACCCAGTACTTC. Protein sequence: CASSSHTTGGRVRETQYF. The V call is TRBV7-7, the J call TRBJ2-5; 7 bases align to TRBD2. Germline-derived CDR1 and CDR2 are SSHAT and FNYEAQ (reference sequence). V was pared by 4 bases and J by 4 bases, with 18 bases of the junction left unmatched. The CDR3 runs 18 residues.

The table lists this clone with a few counts. V usage is TRBV2 and J usage is TRBJ1-1; D not resolved. The CDR3 covers 14 residues. In germline, CDR1 is SNHLY, CDR2 FYNNEI. Trimming shortened V by 6 bases and J by 3 bases, and 14 bases separated the two germline ends. The DNA of the CDR3 is TGTGCCAGCAGGGCTTTCGTGGGAGACACTGAAGCTTTCTTT. Its translation is CASRAFVGDTEAFF.

A note on this clone: Different DNA sequences within this sample yield the same CDR3. The chain uses TRBV6-5 and TRBJ2-7, with D possibly matching TRBD1 (5 bases). The CDR3 loop spans 14 amino acids. Germline V gives CDR1 MNHEY, CDR2 SVGAGI. V gave up 0 bases and J gave up 4 bases, with 10 bases separating them. In DNA, the CDR3 is TGTGCCAGCAGTTACTCAGCAGGGCCGTACGAGCAGTACTTC. Translated: CASSYSAGPYEQYF.

V and J are TRBV9 and TRBJ2-5; D is perhaps TRBD1 (6 bases). This CDR3 is built from 17 residues. Trimming pared 0 bases from V and 5 bases from J, leaving 20 bases between. Germline V gives CDR1 SGDLS, CDR2 YYNGEE. The CDR3 bases are TGTGCCAGCAGCGTAGGCCTAACAGGGATAATAGTGGAGACCCAGTACTTC. This encodes CASSVGLTGIIVETQYF.

The J gene is TRBJ1-5, the V gene TRBV5-1; D gene uncertain. The CDR3 has 13 residues. Germline-derived CDR1 and CDR2 are SGHRS and YFSETQ. The V and J ends lost 2 bases and 5 bases respectively, with 8 bases between them. The CDR3: CASSFYFDQPQHF. CDR3 sequence (DNA): TGCGCCAGCAGCTTTTACTTCGATCAGCCCCAGCATTTT.

This rearrangement joins TRBV19 to TRBJ2-7; 8 positions match TRBD2. The CDR3 covers 14 residues. The V and J ends lost 0 bases and 5 bases, in that order; junction bases with no gene match: 3. Germline CDR1 is LNHDA and CDR2 is SQIVND (reference sequence). The CDR3, as DNA: TGTGCCAGTAGTATAGAGTCAGCGGGAGACGAGCAGTACTTC. It is translated as CASSIESAGDEQYF.

The V call is TRBV19, the J call TRBJ1-1; the D gene is possibly TRBD1 (6 bases). Between the trimmed V and J ends, which lost 5 bases and 6 bases, there was a span of 13 bases. The CDR3 is made up of 13 amino acids. The germline V gene has CDR1 LNHDA and CDR2 SQIVND (reference sequence). The CDR3 region is CASSPDSISEAFF. Written as DNA, the CDR3 is TGTGCCAGTAGTCCGGACAGTATTTCTGAAGCTTTCTTT.

This clone was recorded a few times. This chain uses TRBV27 with TRBJ1-5, with unresolved D. The germline CDR1 and CDR2 sequences are MNHEY and SMNVEV (reference sequence). The CDR3 sequence is 12 residues long. Trimming cost V 5 bases and J 4 bases, with 6 bases left between them. As DNA, the CDR3 is TGTGCCAGCAGTGCACAGAATCAGCCCCAGCATTTT. Translated: CASSAQNQPQHF.

This clone was seen more than once but under ten times. This rearrangement joins TRBV7-2 to TRBJ1-1; D is unresolved. The V gene lost 3 bases and the J gene lost 5 bases, with 16 bases spanning the gap. This CDR3 is built from 15 residues. CDR1 is SGHTA, CDR2 FQGNSA, per germline. CDR3 bases: TGTGCCAGCAGCTTGAATCGGGTGGGGAGGACTGAAGCTTTCTTT. This codes for CASSLNRVGRTEAFF.

This clone was observed a handful of times. The rearrangement uses TRBV10-3 and TRBJ1-1; weak D call: TRBD1 (6 bases). V was trimmed by 6 bases and J by 7 bases, leaving 18 bases between them. The CDR3 extends over 14 amino acids. The germline V gene has CDR1 ENHRY and CDR2 SYGVKD. CDR3 amino acids: CAIRGRQAGDEAFF. CDR3 nucleotide sequence: TGTGCCATCAGGGGACGACAGGCTGGCGATGAAGCTTTCTTT.

The chain uses TRBV9 and TRBJ2-3; D call uncertain. Germline-derived CDR1 and CDR2 are SGDLS and YYNGEE. CDR3 length: 14 amino acids. Trimming took 1 base from V and 2 from J, leaving 8 bases between them. The CDR3 is CASSVFQYTDTQYF. The DNA of the CDR3 is TGTGCCAGCAGCGTATTCCAGTACACAGATACGCAGTATTTT.

This clone was observed a few times. The chain links TRBV7-9 to TRBJ2-2; the match to TRBD2 covers 12 bases. The CDR3 has 19 amino acids. V was clipped by 3 bases and J by 6 bases; unmatched bases: 14. Germline V CDR1 and CDR2: SEHNR, FQNEAQ (reference sequence). The DNA for the CDR3 is TGTGCCAGCAGCTTTGGAGGGGCCGGCCTAGCGGGAGGGCCCGGGGAGCTGTTTTTT. It is translated as CASSFGGAGLAGGPGELFF.

This clone has a handful of counts. The chain recombines TRBV5-8 with TRBJ2-7; tentatively, D is TRBD2 (5 bases). From germline, CDR1 is SGHTS and CDR2 YDEGEE. The CDR3 length is 16 residues. The ends were cut back, 0 bases at V and 0 bases at J, with 13 bases in the middle. CDR3 in DNA: TGTGCCAGCAGCTTGGTAAAGCGGTATCTCTCCTACGAGCAGTACTTC. Amino acid sequence: CASSLVKRYLSYEQYF.

The chain joins TRBV2 to TRBJ2-3, with D possibly being TRBD2 (6 bases). The CDR3 is 17 amino acids. Germline V gene sequence: CDR1 SNHLY, CDR2 FYNNEI. Trimming left V 2 bases short and J 5 bases short, with 20 bases between. This CDR3 is CASSEWNSGAWVDTQYF. DNA of the CDR3: TGTGCCAGCAGTGAATGGAATAGCGGAGCATGGGTAGATACGCAGTATTTT.

The CDR3 spells CASRLRGTSVGYEQYF. CDR3 sequence (DNA): TGTGCAAGTCGCTTAAGGGGGACTAGCGTCGGCTACGAGCAGTACTTC. This sequence joins TRBV12-2 and TRBJ2-7; the D call of TRBD2 is as the table states it, not checked on the DNA. TRBV12-2 is classified as a pseudogene. The CDR3 length is 16 residues.

CDR3 coding DNA: TGCAGCGCTGGGGCCCAGGGGGGAATTGGCTACACCTTC. Its protein is CSAGAQGGIGYTF. This chain joins TRBV29-1 and TRBJ1-2, with 7 bases aligning to TRBD1. CDR1 and CDR2 from the germline V gene are SQVTM and ANQGSEA. The junction had 12 bases not matched to a gene; V was cut back by 7 bases and J by 7 bases. This CDR3 has 13 residues.

This clone has more than one count but fewer than ten. The V call is TRBV19, the J call TRBJ1-2; D call uncertain. Trimming left V 0 bases short and J 3 bases short, with 14 bases between. The CDR3 sequence is 16 residues long. Germline V lookup: CDR1 LNHDA, CDR2 SQIVND (reference sequence). CDR3 nucleotide sequence: TGTGCCAGTAGTATAGATAGTTCCGAGCTGCACTATGGCTACACCTTC. Its translation: CASSIDSSELHYGYTF.

The V and J genes are TRBV9 and TRBJ2-7; 8 nucleotides align to TRBD2. CDR1 SGDLS and CDR2 YYNGEE come from the germline V gene. Trimming removed 4 bases from V and 5 bases from J; junction bases left unmatched: 20. The CDR3 totals 18 residues. Here the CDR3 DNA reads TGTGCCAGCAGCCCTAGCCCCAAATTACGGCGGGAGGACCACGAGCAGTACTTC. This gives the protein CASSPSPKLRREDHEQYF.

The sample holds a few counts of this clone. The chain recombines TRBV6-5 with TRBJ2-1; 9 bases agree with TRBD2. The CDR3 length is 15 residues. Losses at the gene ends were 7 bases for V and 6 bases for J; bases not matched to a gene: 10. The germline V gene encodes CDR1 MNHEY and CDR2 SVGAGI. For the CDR3, the DNA is TGTGCCAGCATGCGGGGGCGAGCGGGAGGCAATGAGCAGTTCTTC. It specifies CASMRGRAGGNEQFF.

The chain links TRBV6-1 to TRBJ2-3; 10 nucleotides agree with TRBD2. V lost 3 bases to trimming and J lost 6 bases; unmatched junction nucleotides: 9. Per germline, CDR1 MNHNS and CDR2 SASEGT. The CDR3 contains 16 residues. The CDR3 nucleotides are TGTGCCAGCAGTGATGGGATAGCGGGAGGCAGCGATACGCAGTATTTT. It is translated as CASSDGIAGGSDTQYF.

There are a few counts of this clone. The chain recombines TRBV18 with TRBJ1-4; 8 bases are a match to TRBD1. This CDR3 contains 14 residues. The V gene end was trimmed by 3 bases and the J gene end by 6 bases; junction bases not matched to a gene: 3. Germline V gene data show CDR1 as KGHSH and CDR2 as LQKENI. CDR3: CASSPTTGDEKLFF. In DNA form, the CDR3 reads TGTGCCAGCTCACCCACGACAGGGGATGAAAAACTGTTTTTT. Full variable domain (outside the CDR3, taken from reference TRBV18 and TRBJ1-4): NAGVMQNPRHLVRRRGQEARLRCSPMKGHSHVYWYRQLPEEGLKFMVYLQKENIIDESGMPKERFSAEFPKEGPSILRIQQVVRGDSAAYFCASSPTTGDEKLFFGSGTQLSVL.